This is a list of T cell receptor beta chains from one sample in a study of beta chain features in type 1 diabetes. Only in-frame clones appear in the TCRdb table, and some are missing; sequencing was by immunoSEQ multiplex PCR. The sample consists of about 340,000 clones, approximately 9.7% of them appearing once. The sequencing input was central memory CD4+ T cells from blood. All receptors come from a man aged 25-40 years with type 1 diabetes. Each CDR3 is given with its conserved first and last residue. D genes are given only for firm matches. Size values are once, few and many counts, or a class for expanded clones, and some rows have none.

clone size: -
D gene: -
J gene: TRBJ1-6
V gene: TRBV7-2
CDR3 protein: CASSQPPGSPLHF
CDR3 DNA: TGTGCCAGCAGCCAACCCCCTGGGTCACCCCTCCACTTT

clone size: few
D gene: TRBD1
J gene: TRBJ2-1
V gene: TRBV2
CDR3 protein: CASSESDRGLNEQFF
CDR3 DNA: TGTGCCAGCAGTGAAAGCGACAGGGGGCTCAATGAGCAGTTCTTC

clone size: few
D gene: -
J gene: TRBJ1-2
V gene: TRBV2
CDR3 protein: CASSPRAATGGGYTF
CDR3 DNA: TGTGCCAGCAGTCCCCGGGCAGCCACCGGCGGCGGCTACACCTTC

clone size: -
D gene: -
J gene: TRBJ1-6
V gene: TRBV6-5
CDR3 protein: CASRRGGNNSPLHF
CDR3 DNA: TGTGCCAGCAGAAGGGGTGGGAATAATTCACCCCTCCACTTT

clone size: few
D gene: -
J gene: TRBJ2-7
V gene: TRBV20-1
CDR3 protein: CSARDNYEQYF
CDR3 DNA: TGCAGTGCTAGAGACAACTACGAGCAGTACTTC

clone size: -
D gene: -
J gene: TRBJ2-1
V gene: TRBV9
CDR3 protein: CASSVQRPYNEQFF
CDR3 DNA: TGTGCCAGCAGCGTACAGCGCCCTTACAATGAGCAGTTCTTC

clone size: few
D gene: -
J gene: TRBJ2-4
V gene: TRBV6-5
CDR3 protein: CASSYSISIAKNIQYF
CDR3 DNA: TGTGCCAGCAGTTACTCGATATCAATAGCCAAAAACATTCAGTACTTC

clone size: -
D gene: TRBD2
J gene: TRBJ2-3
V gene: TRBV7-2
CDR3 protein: CASSALAGGRGDTQYF
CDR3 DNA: TGTGCCAGCAGCGCTCTAGCGGGGGGGCGAGGAGATACGCAGTATTTT

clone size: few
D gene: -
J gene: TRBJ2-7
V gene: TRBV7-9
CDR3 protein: CASSHSDRGAGYEQYF
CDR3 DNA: TGTGCCAGCAGCCATAGCGATAGGGGCGCAGGCTACGAGCAGTACTTC

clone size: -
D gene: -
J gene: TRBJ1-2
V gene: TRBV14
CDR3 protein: CASSQDLPGVYGYTF
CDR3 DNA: TGTGCCAGCAGCCAAGATTTGCCGGGGGTGTATGGCTACACCTTC

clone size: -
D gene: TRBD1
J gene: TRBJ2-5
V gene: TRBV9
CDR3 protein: CASSGQGARGTQYF
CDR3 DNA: TGTGCCAGCAGCGGGCAGGGGGCGCGGGGGACCCAGTACTTC

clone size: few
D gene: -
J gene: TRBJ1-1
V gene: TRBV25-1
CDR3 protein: CASSGSTGEAFF
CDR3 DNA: TGTGCCAGCAGTGGGAGTACGGGAGAAGCTTTCTTT

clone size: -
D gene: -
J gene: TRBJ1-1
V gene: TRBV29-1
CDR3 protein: CSVLEGRGTEAFF
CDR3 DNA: TGCAGCGTGTTGGAGGGGCGTGGTACTGAAGCTTTCTTT

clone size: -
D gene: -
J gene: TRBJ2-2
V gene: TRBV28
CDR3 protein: CASSLLPPRQEGRLFF
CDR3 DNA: TGTGCCAGCAGTTTATTACCCCCCCGGCAGGAGGGGCGGCTGTTTTTT

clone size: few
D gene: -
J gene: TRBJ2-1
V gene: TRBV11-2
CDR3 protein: CASSLSPDSGRYNEQFF
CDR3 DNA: TGTGCCAGCAGCTTAAGCCCCGACAGCGGGCGATACAATGAGCAGTTCTTC

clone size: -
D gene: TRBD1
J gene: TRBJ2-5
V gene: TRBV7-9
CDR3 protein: CASSLTRGQSETQYF
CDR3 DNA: TGTGCCAGCAGCTTAACTCGGGGACAGTCGGAGACCCAGTACTTC

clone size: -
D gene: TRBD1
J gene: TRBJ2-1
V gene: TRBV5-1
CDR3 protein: CASSVTGQGAFNEQFF
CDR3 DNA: TGCGCCAGCAGCGTAACGGGACAGGGGGCGTTTAATGAGCAGTTCTTC

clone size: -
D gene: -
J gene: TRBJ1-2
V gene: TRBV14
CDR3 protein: CASSPVGTRGYTF
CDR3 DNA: TGTGCCAGCAGCCCGGTCGGGACAAGGGGCTACACCTTC

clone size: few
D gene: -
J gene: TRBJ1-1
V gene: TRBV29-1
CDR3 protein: CSVEDKFTEAFF
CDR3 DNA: TGCAGCGTTGAAGACAAGTTCACTGAAGCTTTCTTT

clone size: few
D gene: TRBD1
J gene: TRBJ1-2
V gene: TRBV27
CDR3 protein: CASSLNSRGQGGYTF
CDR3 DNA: TGTGCCAGCAGTTTAAATTCTAGGGGACAGGGGGGCTACACCTTC

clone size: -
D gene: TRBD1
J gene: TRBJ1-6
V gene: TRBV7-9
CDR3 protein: CASSAGQGGSPLHF
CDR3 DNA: TGTGCCAGCAGCGCCGGACAGGGGGGTTCACCCCTCCACTTT

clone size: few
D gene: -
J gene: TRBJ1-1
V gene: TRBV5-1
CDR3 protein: CASSLTTETEAFF
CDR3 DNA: TGCGCCAGCAGCTTGACGACAGAAACTGAAGCTTTCTTT

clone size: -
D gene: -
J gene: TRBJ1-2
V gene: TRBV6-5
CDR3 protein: CASSLGPYNYGYTF
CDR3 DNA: TGTGCCAGCAGCCTCGGACCCTATAACTATGGCTACACCTTC

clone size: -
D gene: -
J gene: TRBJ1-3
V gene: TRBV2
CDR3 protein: CASSAQGSSGNTIYF
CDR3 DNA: TGTGCCAGCAGCGCCCAGGGCAGCTCTGGAAACACCATATATTTT

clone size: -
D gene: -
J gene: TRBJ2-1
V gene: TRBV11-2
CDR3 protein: CASSLLSGGGNEQFF
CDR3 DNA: TGTGCCAGCAGCCTCCTTAGTGGGGGAGGTAATGAGCAGTTCTTC

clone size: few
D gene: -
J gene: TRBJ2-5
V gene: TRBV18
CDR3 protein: CASSPIVEETQYF
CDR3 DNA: TGTGCCAGCTCACCAATCGTGGAAGAGACCCAGTACTTC

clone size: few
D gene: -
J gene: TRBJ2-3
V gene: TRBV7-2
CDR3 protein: CASSLAGDGGPGDTQYF
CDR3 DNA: TGTGCCAGCAGCTTAGCGGGGGACGGTGGCCCCGGGGATACGCAGTATTTT

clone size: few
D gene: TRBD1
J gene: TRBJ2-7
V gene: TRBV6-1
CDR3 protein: CASRSGWDRGYEQYF
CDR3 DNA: TGTGCCAGCAGGAGCGGATGGGACAGGGGCTACGAGCAGTACTTC

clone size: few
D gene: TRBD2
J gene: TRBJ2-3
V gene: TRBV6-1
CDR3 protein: CASSDLAGSTDTQYF
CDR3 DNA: TGTGCCAGCAGTGATTTAGCGGGTAGCACAGATACGCAGTATTTT

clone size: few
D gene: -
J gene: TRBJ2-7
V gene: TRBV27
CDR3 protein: CASSVGWQAFYEQYF
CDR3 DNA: TGTGCCAGCAGCGTAGGATGGCAGGCCTTCTACGAGCAGTACTTC

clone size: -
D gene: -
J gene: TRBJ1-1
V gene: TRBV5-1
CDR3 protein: CASSLTTGGTEAFF
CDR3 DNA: TGCGCCAGCAGCTTAACGACAGGTGGCACTGAAGCTTTCTTT

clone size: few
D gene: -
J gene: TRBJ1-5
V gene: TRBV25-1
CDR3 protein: CASSESSGLSNQPQHF
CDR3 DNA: TGTGCCAGCAGTGAATCTTCCGGTTTGAGCAATCAGCCCCAGCATTTT

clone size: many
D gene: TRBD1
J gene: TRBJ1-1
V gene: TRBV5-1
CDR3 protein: CASSLQGANTEAFF
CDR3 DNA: TGCGCCAGCAGCTTACAGGGGGCGAACACTGAAGCTTTCTTT

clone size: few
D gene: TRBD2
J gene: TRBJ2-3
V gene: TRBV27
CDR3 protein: CASSRLAGSSTDTQYF
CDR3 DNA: TGTGCCAGCAGCAGATTAGCGGGGAGTAGCACAGATACGCAGTATTTT

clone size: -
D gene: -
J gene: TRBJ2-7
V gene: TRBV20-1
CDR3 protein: CSAPDVYEQYF
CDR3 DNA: TGCAGTGCCCCCGACGTCTACGAGCAGTACTTC